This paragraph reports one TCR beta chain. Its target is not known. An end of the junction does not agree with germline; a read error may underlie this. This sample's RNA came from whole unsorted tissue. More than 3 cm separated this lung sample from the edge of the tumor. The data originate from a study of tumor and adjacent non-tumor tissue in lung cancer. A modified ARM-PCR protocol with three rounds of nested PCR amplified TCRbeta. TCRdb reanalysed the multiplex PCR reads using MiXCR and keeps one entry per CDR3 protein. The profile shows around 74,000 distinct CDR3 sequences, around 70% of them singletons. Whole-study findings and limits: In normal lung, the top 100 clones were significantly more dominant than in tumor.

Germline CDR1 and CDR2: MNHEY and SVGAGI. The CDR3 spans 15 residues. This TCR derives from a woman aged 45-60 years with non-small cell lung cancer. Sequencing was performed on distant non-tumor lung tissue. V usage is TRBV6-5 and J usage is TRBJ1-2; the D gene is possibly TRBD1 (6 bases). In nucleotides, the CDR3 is TGTGTCAGCTGTTACTCGAGAGGAGGGGGCTATGGCTACACCTTC. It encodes CVSCYSRGGGYGYTF.